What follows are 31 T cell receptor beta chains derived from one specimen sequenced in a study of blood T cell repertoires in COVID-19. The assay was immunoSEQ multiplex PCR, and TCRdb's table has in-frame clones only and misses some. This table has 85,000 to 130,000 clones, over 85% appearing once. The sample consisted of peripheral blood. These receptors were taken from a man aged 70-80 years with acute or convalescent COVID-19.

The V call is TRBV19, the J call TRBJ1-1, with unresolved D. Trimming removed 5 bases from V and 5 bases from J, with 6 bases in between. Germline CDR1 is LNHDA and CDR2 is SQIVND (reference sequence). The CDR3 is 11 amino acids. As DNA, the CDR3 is TGTGCCAGTAGTCGTCGTACTGAAGCTTTCTTT. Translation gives CASSRRTEAFF.

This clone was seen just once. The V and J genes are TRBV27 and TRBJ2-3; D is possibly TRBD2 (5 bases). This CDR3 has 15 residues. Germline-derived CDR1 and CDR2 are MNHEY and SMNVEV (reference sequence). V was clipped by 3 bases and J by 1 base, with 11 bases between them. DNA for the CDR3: TGTGCCAGCAGTTTTGGAGCGGCAGGCACAGATACGCAGTATTTT. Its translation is CASSFGAAGTDTQYF.

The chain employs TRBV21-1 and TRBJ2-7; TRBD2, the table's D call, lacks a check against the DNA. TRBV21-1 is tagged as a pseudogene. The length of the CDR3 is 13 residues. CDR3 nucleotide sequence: TGTGCCATTAAGCGGGAGAACACCTACGAGCAGTACTTC. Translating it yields CAIKRENTYEQYF.

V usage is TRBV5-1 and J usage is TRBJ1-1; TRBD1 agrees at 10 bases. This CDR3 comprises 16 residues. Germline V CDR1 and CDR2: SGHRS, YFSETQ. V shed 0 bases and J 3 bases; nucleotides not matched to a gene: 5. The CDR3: CASSLGQGARYTEAFF. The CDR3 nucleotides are TGCGCCAGCAGCTTGGGACAGGGGGCGCGTTACACTGAAGCTTTCTTT.

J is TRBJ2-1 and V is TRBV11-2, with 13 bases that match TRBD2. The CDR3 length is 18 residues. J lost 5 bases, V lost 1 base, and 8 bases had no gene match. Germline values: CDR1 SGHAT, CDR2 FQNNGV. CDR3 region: CASSLVLAGGPGNNEQFF. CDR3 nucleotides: TGTGCCAGCAGCTTAGTACTAGCGGGAGGGCCTGGTAACAATGAGCAGTTCTTC.

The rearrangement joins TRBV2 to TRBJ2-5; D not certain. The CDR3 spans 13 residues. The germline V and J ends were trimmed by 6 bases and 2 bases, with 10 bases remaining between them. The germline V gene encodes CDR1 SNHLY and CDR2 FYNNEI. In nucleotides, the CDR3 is TGTGCCAGCAGAGCACTACCACAAGAGACCCAGTACTTC. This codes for CASRALPQETQYF.

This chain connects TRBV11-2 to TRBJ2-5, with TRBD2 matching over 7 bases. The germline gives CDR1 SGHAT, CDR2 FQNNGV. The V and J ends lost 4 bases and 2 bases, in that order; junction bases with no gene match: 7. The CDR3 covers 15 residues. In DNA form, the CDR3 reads TGTGCCAGCAGCTCCAGACTAGCAGGTCAAGAGACCCAGTACTTC. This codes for CASSSRLAGQETQYF.

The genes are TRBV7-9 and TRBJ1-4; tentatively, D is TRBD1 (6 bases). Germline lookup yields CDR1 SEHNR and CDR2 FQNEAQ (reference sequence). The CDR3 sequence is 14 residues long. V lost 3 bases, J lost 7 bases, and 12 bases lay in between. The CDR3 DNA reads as TGTGCCAGCAGCTTGGGGGGGCTCGGTGAAAAACTGTTTTTT. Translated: CASSLGGLGEKLFF.

The CDR3 loop reads CASSFQGNYGYTF. CDR3 bases: TGTGCCAGCAGCTTCCAGGGAAACTATGGCTACACCTTC. The V gene is TRBV5-4, the J gene TRBJ1-2; possibly TRBD1 for D (5 bases). The germline V and J ends were trimmed by 2 bases and 2 bases, with 7 bases remaining between them. CDR3 length: 13 amino acids. Germline CDR1 and CDR2: SGHNT and YYREEE (reference sequence).

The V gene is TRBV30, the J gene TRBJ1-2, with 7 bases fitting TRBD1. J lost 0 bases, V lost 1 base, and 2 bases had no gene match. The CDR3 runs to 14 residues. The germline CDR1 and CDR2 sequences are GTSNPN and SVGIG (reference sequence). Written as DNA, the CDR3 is TGTGCCTGGAGTGCCGGGACAGCTAACTATGGCTACACCTTC. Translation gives CAWSAGTANYGYTF.

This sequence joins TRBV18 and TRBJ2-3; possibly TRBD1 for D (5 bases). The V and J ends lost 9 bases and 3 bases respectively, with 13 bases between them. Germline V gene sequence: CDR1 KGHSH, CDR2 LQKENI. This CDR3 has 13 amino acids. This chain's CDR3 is CASYQGSTDTQYF. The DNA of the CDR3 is TGTGCCAGTTACCAGGGTTCGACAGATACGCAGTATTTT.

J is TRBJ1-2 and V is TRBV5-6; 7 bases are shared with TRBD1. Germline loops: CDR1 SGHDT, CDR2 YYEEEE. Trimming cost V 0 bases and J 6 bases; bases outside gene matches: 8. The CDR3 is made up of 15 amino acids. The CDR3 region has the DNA TGTGCCAGCAGCTTGGCTCGACAAGGGGGCGATGGCTACACCTTC. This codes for CASSLARQGGDGYTF.

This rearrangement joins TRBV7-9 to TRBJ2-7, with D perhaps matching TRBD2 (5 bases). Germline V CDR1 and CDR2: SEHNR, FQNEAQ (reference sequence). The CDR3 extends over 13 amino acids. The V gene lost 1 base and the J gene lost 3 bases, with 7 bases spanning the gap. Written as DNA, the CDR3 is TGTGCCAGCAGCTTAGTTGGAGGCTACGAGCAGTACTTC. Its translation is CASSLVGGYEQYF. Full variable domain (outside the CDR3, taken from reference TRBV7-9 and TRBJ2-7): DTGVSQNPRHKITKRGQNVTFRCDPISEHNRLYWYRQTLGQGPEFLTYFQNEAQLEKSRLLSDRFSAERPKGSFSTLEIQRTEQGDSAMYLCASSLVGGYEQYFGPGTRLTVT.

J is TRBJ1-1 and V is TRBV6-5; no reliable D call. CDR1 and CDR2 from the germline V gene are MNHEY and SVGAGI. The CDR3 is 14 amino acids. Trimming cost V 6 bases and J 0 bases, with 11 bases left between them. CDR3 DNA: TGTGCCAGCAGATTTGACACGGTGAACACTGAAGCTTTCTTT. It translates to CASRFDTVNTEAFF.

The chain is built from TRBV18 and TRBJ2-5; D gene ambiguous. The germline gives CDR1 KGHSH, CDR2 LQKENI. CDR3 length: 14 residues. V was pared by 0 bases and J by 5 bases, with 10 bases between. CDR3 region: CASSPPEVRETQYF. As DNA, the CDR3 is TGTGCCAGCTCACCACCAGAGGTTCGGGAGACCCAGTACTTC.

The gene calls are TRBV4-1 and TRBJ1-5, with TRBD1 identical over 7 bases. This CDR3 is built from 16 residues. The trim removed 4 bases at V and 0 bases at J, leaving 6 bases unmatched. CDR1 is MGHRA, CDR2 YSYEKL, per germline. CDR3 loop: CASSPDRANSNQPQHF. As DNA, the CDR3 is TGCGCCAGCAGCCCCGACAGGGCGAATAGCAATCAGCCCCAGCATTTT.

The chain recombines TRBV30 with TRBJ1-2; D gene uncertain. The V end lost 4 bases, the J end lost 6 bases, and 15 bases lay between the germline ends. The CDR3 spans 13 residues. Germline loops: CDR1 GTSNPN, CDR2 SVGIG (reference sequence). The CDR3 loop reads CAWTLGGGDGYTF. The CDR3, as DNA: TGTGCCTGGACTCTCGGAGGCGGCGATGGCTACACCTTC.

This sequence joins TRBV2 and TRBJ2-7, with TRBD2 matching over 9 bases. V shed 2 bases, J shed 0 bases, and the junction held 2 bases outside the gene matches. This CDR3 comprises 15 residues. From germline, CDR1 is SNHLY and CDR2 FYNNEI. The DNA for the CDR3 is TGTGCCAGCAGTGAAAGCGGGAGGAGCTCCTACGAGCAGTACTTC. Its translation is CASSESGRSSYEQYF.

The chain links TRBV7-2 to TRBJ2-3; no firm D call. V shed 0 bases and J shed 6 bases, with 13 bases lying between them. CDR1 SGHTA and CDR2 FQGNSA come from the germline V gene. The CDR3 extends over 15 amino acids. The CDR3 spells CASSLAGRSSDTQYF. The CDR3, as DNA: TGTGCCAGCAGCTTAGCTGGCAGGTCCAGTGATACGCAGTATTTT.

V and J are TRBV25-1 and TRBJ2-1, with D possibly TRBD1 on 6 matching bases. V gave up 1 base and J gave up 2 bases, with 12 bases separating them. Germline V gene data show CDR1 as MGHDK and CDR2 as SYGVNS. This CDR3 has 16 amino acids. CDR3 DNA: TGTGCCAGCAGTGAATGGGGGCGCGGCCCCTACAATGAGCAGTTCTTC. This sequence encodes CASSEWGRGPYNEQFF.

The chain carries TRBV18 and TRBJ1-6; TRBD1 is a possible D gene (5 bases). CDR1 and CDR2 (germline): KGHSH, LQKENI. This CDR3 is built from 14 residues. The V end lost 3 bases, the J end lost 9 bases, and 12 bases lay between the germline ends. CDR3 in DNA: TGTGCCAGCTCACCGGGGGGGGAGACTTCACCCCTCCACTTT. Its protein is CASSPGGETSPLHF.

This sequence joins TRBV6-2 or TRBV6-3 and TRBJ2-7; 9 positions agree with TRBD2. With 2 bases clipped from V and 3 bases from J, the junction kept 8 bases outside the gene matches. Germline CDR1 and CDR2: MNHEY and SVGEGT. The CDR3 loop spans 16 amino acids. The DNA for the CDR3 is TGTGCCAGCAGTTACAGGACTAGCGAGAACTACTACGAGCAGTACTTC. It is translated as CASSYRTSENYYEQYF.

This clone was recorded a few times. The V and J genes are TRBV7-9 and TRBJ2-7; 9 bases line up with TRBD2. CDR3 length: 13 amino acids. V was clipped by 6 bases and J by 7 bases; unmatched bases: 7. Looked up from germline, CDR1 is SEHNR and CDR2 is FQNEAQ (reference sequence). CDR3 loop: CASRPGTSREQYF. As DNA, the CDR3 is TGTGCCAGCAGACCCGGGACTAGCAGGGAGCAGTACTTC.

CDR3 nucleotide sequence: TGCGCCAGCAGCTCCCGGGGGGGGATTGAAAAACTGTTTTTT. Its protein product is CASSSRGGIEKLFF. This sequence joins TRBV5-1 and TRBJ1-4; TRBD1 is a possible D gene (5 bases). The V and J ends lost 3 bases and 7 bases respectively, with 13 bases between them. The CDR3 has 14 residues. CDR1 and CDR2 (germline): SGHRS, YFSETQ. Supplemented by reference TRBV5-1 and TRBJ1-4, the full variable domain reads KAGVTQTPRYLIKTRGQQVTLSCSPISGHRSVSWYQQTPGQGLQFLFEYFSETQRNKGNFPGRFSGRQFSNSRSEMNVSTLELGDSALYLCASSSRGGIEKLFFGSGTQLSVL.

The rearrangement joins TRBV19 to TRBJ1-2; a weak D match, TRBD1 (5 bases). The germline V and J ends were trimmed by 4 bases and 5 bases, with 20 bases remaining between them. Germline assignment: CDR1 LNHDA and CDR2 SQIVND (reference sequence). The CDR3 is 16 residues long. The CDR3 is CASSRSGNVGIYGYTF. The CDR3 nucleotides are TGTGCCAGTAGTAGGTCAGGGAACGTGGGGATATATGGCTACACCTTC.

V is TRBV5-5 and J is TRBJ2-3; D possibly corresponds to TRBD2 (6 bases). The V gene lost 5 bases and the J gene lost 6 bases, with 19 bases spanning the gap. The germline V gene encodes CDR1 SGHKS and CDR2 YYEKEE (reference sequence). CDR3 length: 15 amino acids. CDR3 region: CASSSRRDALDTQYF. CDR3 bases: TGTGCCAGCAGTTCGCGGCGGGACGCTTTGGATACGCAGTATTTT.

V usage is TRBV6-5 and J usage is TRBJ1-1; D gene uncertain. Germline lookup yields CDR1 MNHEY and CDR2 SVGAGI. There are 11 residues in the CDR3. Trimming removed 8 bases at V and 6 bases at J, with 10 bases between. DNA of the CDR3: TGTGCCAGCTTGTACTTATCTGAAGCTTTCTTT. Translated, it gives CASLYLSEAFF.

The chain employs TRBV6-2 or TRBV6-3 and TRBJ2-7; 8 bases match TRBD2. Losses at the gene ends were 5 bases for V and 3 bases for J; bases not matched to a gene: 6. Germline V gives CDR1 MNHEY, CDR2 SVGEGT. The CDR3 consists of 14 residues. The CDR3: CASSPLAANYEQYF. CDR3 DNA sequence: TGTGCCAGCAGTCCACTAGCGGCCAACTACGAGCAGTACTTC.

The CDR3 here is CASSEGRQGWDQPQHF. For the CDR3, the DNA is TGTGCCAGCAGTGAAGGAAGACAGGGCTGGGATCAGCCCCAGCATTTT. The J gene is TRBJ1-5, the V gene TRBV2, with 7 bases that match TRBD1. Germline V gene sequence: CDR1 SNHLY, CDR2 FYNNEI. V lost 1 base to trimming and J lost 5 bases; unmatched junction nucleotides: 8. The CDR3 is made up of 16 amino acids.

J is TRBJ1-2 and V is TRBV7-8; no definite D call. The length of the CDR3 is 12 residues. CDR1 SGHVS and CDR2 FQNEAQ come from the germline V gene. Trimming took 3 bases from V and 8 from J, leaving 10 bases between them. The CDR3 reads CASSLGSMGYTF. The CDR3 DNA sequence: TGTGCCAGCAGCTTGGGCAGCATGGGCTACACCTTC.

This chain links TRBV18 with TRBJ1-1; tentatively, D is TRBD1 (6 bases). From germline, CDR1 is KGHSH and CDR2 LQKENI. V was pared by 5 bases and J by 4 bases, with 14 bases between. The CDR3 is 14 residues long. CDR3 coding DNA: TGTGCCAGCTCAAAGGGACACCCGAGCACTGAAGCTTTCTTT. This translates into CASSKGHPSTEAFF.